These T cell receptor beta chains were read from a single sample in a study of T cell responses to AZD1222 COVID-19 vaccine. The repertoire was sequenced with immunoSEQ multiplex PCR; TCRdb's copy has only in-frame clones and lacks some. The sample yields 90,000 to 95,000 clones, 70% to 90% seen once. The input for sequencing was peripheral blood, taken 28 days after the second AZD1222 dose. The receptors here all came from an adult who received the AZD1222 COVID-19 vaccine. CDR3s include the opening cysteine and the closing phenylalanine or tryptophan. D genes are given only for firm matches. A clone size is listed for some rows: how often the clone was seen (once, few, many), or a class if it is expanded.

v_gene	d_gene	abundance	j_gene	CDR3nt	CDR3aa
TRBV5-1	TRBD1	.	TRBJ2-7	TGCGCCAGCAGCTTGACAGAGACAGGGTCCTACGAGCAGTACTTC	CASSLTETGSYEQYF
TRBV9	.	.	TRBJ1-3	TGTGCCAGCAGGGCTGCCTCTGGAAACACCATATATTTT	CASRAASGNTIYF
TRBV28	TRBD2	.	TRBJ2-7	TGTGCCAGCAGTTTAAGGGCGAATGGACTAGCGAGCTCCTACGAGCAGTACTTC	CASSLRANGLASSYEQYF
TRBV11-2	.	.	TRBJ1-1	TGTGCCAGCAGCCCTGCAAGCCCCCGTTCCATGAACACTGAAGCTTTCTTT	CASSPASPRSMNTEAFF
TRBV4-3	.	.	TRBJ2-3	TGCGCCAGCAGCCAATACCTTAGCACAGATACGCAGTATTTT	CASSQYLSTDTQYF
TRBV7-3	.	.	TRBJ1-1	TGTGCCAGCGGACTTTCTTCGGAGAAAGCTTTCTTT	CASGLSSEKAFF
TRBV11-2	.	.	TRBJ2-1	TGTGCCAGCGCCCCCCTGCGGGGGCGTTACAATGAGCAGTTCTTC	CASAPLRGRYNEQFF
TRBV5-1	TRBD1	.	TRBJ2-2	TGCGCCAGCAGCAGACAGGGATCCCAGGCCGGGGAGCTGTTTTTT	CASSRQGSQAGELFF
TRBV28	.	.	TRBJ1-1	TGTGCCAGCAGCGTACACCTCACTGAAGCTTTCTTT	CASSVHLTEAFF
TRBV9	.	few	TRBJ1-2	TGTGCCAGCAGCGCCGGGGGCGGCTACACCTTC	CASSAGGGYTF